Sequencing of this T cell receptor (beta chain) was carried out in a study of T cell repertoires in cytomegalovirus infection. For the study at large: Public TCR beta signatures provided an indication of both CMV infection and a matching HLA type. General study results and limits: The ex vivo response was dominated by HLA-C-restricted CMV-specific TCR beta clonotypes. Of the TCR beta families, the public ones yielded a cumulative frequency that identified carriers of CMV plus the relevant HLA.

The CDR3 runs 15 residues. V gave up 1 base and J gave up 6 bases; unmatched junction bases: 6. The germline gives CDR1 MNHEY, CDR2 SVGEGT. MiXCR was run by TCRdb on the reads, yielding one entry per CDR3 protein. The sample holds about 240,000 distinct CDR3 sequences, approximately 6.7% seen once. In this sample, this clonotype turned up many times. Its antigen is as yet unknown. The receptor's source is a human donor in good health (CMV status not recorded). Some clones in this sample may be carry-over from other donors' samples. The J gene is TRBJ1-5, the V gene TRBV6-2 or TRBV6-3; the match to TRBD1 covers 7 bases. The sequencing input was PBMCs. The CDR3 DNA is TGTGCCAGCAGTTACTTGGACAGGCAAAGTCAGCCCCAGCATTTT. Protein product: CASSYLDRQSQPQHF.